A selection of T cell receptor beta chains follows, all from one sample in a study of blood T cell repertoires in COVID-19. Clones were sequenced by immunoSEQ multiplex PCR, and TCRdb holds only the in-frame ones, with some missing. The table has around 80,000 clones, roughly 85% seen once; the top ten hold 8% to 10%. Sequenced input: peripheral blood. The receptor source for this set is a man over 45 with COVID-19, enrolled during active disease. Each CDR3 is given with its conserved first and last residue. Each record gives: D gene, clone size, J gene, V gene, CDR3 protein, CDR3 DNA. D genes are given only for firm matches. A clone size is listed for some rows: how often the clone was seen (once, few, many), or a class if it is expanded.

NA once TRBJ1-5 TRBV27 CASSTRNQPQHF TGTGCCAGCAGTACAAGAAATCAGCCCCAGCATTTT
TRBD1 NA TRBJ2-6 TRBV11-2 CASRKPGQGVPGANVLTF TGTGCCAGCAGGAAGCCGGGACAGGGAGTTCCTGGGGCCAACGTCCTGACTTTC
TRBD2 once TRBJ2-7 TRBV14 CASSLIPGLAGLCEQYF TGTGCCAGCAGCCTAATTCCGGGACTAGCGGGACTCTGCGAGCAGTACTTC
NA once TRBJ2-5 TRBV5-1 CASSLTGSGKETQYF TGCGCCAGCAGCCTTACCGGGAGCGGCAAGGAGACCCAGTACTTC
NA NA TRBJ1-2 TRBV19 CASSIQSDNYGYTF TGTGCCAGTAGTATACAGAGCGACAACTATGGCTACACCTTC
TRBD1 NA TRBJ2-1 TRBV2 CASRTGQGSSSYNEQFF TGTGCCAGCAGGACCGGACAGGGGTCAAGCTCCTACAATGAGCAGTTCTTC
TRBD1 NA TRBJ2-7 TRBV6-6 CASSSSGTGRPYEQYF TGTGCCAGCAGTTCTTCCGGGACAGGGCGCCCCTACGAGCAGTACTTC
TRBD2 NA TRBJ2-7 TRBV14 CASSQEIGRGTWEQYF TGTGCCAGCAGCCAAGAGATAGGGAGGGGTACCTGGGAGCAGTACTTC
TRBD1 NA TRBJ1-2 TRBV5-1 CASSLEGQGAYGYTF TGCGCCAGCAGCTTGGAGGGACAGGGGGCCTATGGCTACACCTTC
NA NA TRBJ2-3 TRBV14 CASSQGGSWSDTQYF TGTGCCAGCAGCCAAGGAGGGAGTTGGTCAGATACGCAGTATTTT
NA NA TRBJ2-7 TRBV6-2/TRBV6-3 CASTPLDGNEQYF TGTGCCAGCACCCCTCTTGACGGGAACGAGCAGTACTTC
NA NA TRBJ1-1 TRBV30 CAWTFQANTEAFF TGTGCCTGGACCTTCCAGGCGAACACTGAAGCTTTCTTT
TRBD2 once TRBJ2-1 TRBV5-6 CASSFTTSGTMSEQFF TGTGCCAGCAGCTTTACAACTAGCGGTACCATGTCTGAGCAGTTCTTC
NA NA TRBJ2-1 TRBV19 CASSPQFGEQFF TGTGCCAGTAGTCCCCAGTTTGGTGAGCAGTTCTTC
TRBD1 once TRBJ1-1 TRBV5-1 CASSWVKGAGTEAFF TGCGCCAGCAGCTGGGTCAAGGGGGCTGGGACTGAAGCTTTCTTT
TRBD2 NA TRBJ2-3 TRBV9 CASSVGLAAMADTQYF TGTGCCAGCAGCGTAGGACTAGCAGCAATGGCAGATACGCAGTATTTT
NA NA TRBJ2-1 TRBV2 CASSSTGSPQGEQFF TGTGCCAGCAGTAGTACCGGGTCCCCCCAAGGAGAGCAGTTCTTC
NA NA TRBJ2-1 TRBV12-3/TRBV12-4 CASSSGSRGQFF TGTGCCAGCAGCTCCGGGTCTCGCGGTCAGTTCTTC
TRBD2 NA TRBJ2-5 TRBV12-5 CASGLGEGSRETQYF TGTGCTAGTGGTTTGGGGGAGGGGTCAAGAGAGACCCAGTACTTC
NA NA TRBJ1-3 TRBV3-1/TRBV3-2 CASSQVENTIYF TGTGCCAGCAGCCAAGTGGAGAACACCATATATTTT
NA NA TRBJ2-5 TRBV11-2 CASSPWSGEGETQYF TGTGCCAGCAGCCCTTGGTCGGGAGAAGGGGAGACCCAGTACTTC
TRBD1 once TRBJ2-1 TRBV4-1 CASSQSRDRVGGGRGNEQFF TGCGCCAGCAGCCAAAGCCGGGACAGGGTTGGAGGGGGACGCGGCAATGAGCAGTTCTTC
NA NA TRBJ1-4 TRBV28 CASSLLTATNEKLFF TGTGCCAGCAGTTTACTGACAGCAACTAATGAAAAACTGTTTTTT
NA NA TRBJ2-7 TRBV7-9 CASSLGGAVKQYF TGTGCCAGCAGCTTAGGCGGAGCGGTGAAGCAGTACTTC
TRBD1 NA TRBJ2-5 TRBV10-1 CASSHGQGPQETQYF TGCGCCAGCAGCCACGGACAGGGCCCCCAAGAGACCCAGTACTTC
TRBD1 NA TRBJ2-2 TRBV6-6 CASSSEDRGNTGELFF TGTGCCAGCAGTTCCGAGGACAGGGGTAACACCGGGGAGCTGTTTTTT
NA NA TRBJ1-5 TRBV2 CASSEGSSNQPQHF TGTGCCAGCAGTGAAGGGAGTAGCAATCAGCCCCAGCATTTT
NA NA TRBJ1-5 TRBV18 CASSPAVSNQPQHF TGTGCCAGCTCACCTGCAGTTAGCAATCAGCCCCAGCATTTT
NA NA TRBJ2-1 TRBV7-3 CASSPQLVGRNEQFF TGTGCCAGCAGCCCCCAACTAGTAGGGCGCAATGAGCAGTTCTTC
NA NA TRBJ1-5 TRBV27 CASSMTGLNQPQHF TGTGCCAGCAGCATGACAGGATTGAATCAGCCCCAGCATTTT
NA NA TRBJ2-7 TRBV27 CASSPNRLEQYF TGTGCCAGCAGTCCGAACCGACTAGAGCAGTACTTC
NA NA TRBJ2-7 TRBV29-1 CSVVPDSYEQYF TGCAGCGTTGTACCGGACAGCTACGAGCAGTACTTC
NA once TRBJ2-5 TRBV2 CASSGNYAPETQYF TGTGCCAGCAGCGGAAACTACGCCCCAGAGACCCAGTACTTC
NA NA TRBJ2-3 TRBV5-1 CASSLGGIGGTDTQYF TGCGCCAGCAGCTTGGGAGGGATCGGAGGCACAGATACGCAGTATTTT
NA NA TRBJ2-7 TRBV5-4 CASSSLDGFLNEQYF TGTGCCAGCAGCTCCCTAGACGGCTTCCTGAACGAGCAGTACTTC
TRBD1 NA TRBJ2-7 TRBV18 CASSPNQGAGYEQYF TGTGCCAGCTCACCGAACCAGGGGGCAGGCTACGAGCAGTACTTC
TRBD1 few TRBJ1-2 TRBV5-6 CASSWDRVGYGYTF TGTGCCAGCAGCTGGGACAGGGTTGGTTATGGCTACACCTTC
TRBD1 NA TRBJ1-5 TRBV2 CASSPGQGGQPQHF TGTGCCAGCAGTCCCGGACAGGGGGGTCAGCCCCAGCATTTT
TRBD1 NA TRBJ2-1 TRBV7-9 CASSRTGGRGYNEQFF TGTGCCAGCAGCCGGACAGGGGGTAGGGGCTACAATGAGCAGTTCTTC
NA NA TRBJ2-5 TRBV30 CAWRRRGGETQYF TGTGCCTGGAGAAGGAGGGGGGGGGAGACCCAGTACTTC
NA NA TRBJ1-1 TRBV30 CAWSTENTEAFF TGTGCCTGGAGTACAGAGAACACTGAAGCTTTCTTT
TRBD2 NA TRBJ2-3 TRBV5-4 CASSFRLAGVSDTQYF TGTGCCAGCAGCTTCCGACTAGCGGGAGTGTCAGATACGCAGTATTTT
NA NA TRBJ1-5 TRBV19 CASRINRGNQPQHF TGTGCCAGTAGGATTAACAGGGGCAATCAGCCCCAGCATTTT
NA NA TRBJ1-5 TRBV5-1 CASSLLGSNQPQHF TGCGCCAGCAGCTTGCTAGGTAGCAATCAGCCCCAGCATTTT
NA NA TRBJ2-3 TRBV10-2 CATRDWADTQYF TGCGCCACGAGGGATTGGGCAGATACGCAGTATTTT
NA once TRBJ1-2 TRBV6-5 CASSQPGVGDGYTF TGTGCCAGCAGCCAACCGGGTGTCGGGGATGGCTACACCTTC
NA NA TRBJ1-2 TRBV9 CASSSATGPYGYTF TGTGCCAGCAGCTCCGCGACAGGACCCTATGGCTACACCTTC
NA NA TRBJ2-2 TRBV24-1 CATSYNGELFF TGTGCCACCAGTTATAACGGGGAGCTGTTTTTT
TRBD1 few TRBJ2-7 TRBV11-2 CASSSPGTATPYF TGTGCCAGCAGCTCGCCGGGGACAGCCACCCCGTACTTC
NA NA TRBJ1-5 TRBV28 CASISGFHNQPQHF TGTGCCAGCATATCGGGGTTTCATAATCAGCCCCAGCATTTT